The 28 T cell receptor beta chains given below trace back to one sample, sequenced in a study of T cells in Graves' hyperthyroidism and ophthalmopathy. The CDR3 regions of TCR beta were amplified from RNA transcripts. TCR CDR3 regions were first amplified by RT-PCR with HTBI primers. TCRdb re-called the multiplex PCR reads with MiXCR, one entry per CDR3 protein. Counted here are 200,000 to 250,000 distinct CDR3 sequences, roughly 15% occurring once; the ten biggest clones make up around 30%. Sequenced: blood. These receptors originate from a young woman with Graves' ophthalmopathy.

This clonotype was seen a handful of times. V usage is TRBV10-1 and J usage is TRBJ2-3, with D unresolved. The V end lost 2 bases, the J end lost 2 bases, and 14 bases lay between the germline ends. CDR3 length: 16 residues. Germline values: CDR1 WNHNN, CDR2 SYGVQD (reference sequence). The CDR3 sequence: CASSETPGLTTDTQYF. CDR3 coding DNA: TGCGCCAGCAGTGAGACCCCGGGCCTTACCACAGATACGCAGTATTTT.

Many counts were recorded for this clonotype. V is TRBV7-9 and J is TRBJ2-5; the match to TRBD2 covers 10 bases. Germline CDR1 is SEHNR and CDR2 is FQNEAQ (reference sequence). Trimming cost V 5 bases and J 6 bases; bases outside gene matches: 6. There are 14 residues in the CDR3. The CDR3 DNA is TGTGCCAGCAGCCCTGGGACTAGCGAGCAGACCCAGTACTTC. This translates into CASSPGTSEQTQYF.

This clonotype was recorded many times. V is TRBV11-2 and J is TRBJ1-6; D remains unclear. The CDR3 runs 15 residues. V lost 5 bases to trimming and J lost 13 bases, with 21 bases between them. Germline V gives CDR1 SGHAT, CDR2 FQNNGV. CDR3 protein: CASSPMVGSATPLHF. The CDR3 DNA follows: TGTGCCAGCAGCCCCATGGTGGGATCCGCGACTCCCCTCCACTTT.

This clonotype was observed many times. V usage is TRBV6-2 or TRBV6-3 and J usage is TRBJ2-1; 7 bases match TRBD2. The germline V gene has CDR1 MNHEY and CDR2 SVGEGT. J gave up 6 bases and V 2 bases, and 10 bases lay outside the gene matches. This CDR3 has 16 residues. CDR3 region: CASSYELGLSSNEQFF. CDR3 nucleotide sequence: TGTGCCAGCAGTTACGAGTTGGGACTATCAAGCAATGAGCAGTTCTTC.

This clonotype was observed a handful of times. The chain employs TRBV5-4 and TRBJ2-6; D uncertain. Trimming left V 0 bases short and J 1 base short, with 5 bases between. The CDR3 has 15 residues. Germline V gene sequence: CDR1 SGHNT, CDR2 YYREEE (reference sequence). The DNA of the CDR3 is TGTGCCAGCAGCTTGGGGCAGTCTGGGGCCAACGTCCTGACTTTC. Encoded protein: CASSLGQSGANVLTF.

Many counts were recorded for this clonotype. The rearrangement uses TRBV6-2 or TRBV6-3 and TRBJ2-5, with 7 bases identical to TRBD1. The CDR3 runs 10 residues. The V gene end was trimmed by 6 bases and the J gene end by 9 bases; junction bases not matched to a gene: 1. Germline V lookup: CDR1 MNHEY, CDR2 SVGEGT. The CDR3 DNA is TGTGCCAGCAGAGACAGGGCCCAGTACTTC. This translates into CASRDRAQYF.

This clonotype was counted ten times or more. The chain is built from TRBV29-1 and TRBJ2-5; TRBD1 aligns across 8 bases. CDR3 length equals 13 residues. Germline CDR1 SQVTM, CDR2 ANQGSEA. J gave up 1 base and V 4 bases, and 2 bases lay outside the gene matches. The CDR3 here is CSVGQGFQETQYF. The CDR3 bases are TGCAGCGTTGGACAGGGGTTCCAAGAGACCCAGTACTTC. Using reference TRBV29-1 and TRBJ2-5 for the parts outside the CDR3, the full variable domain is SAVISQKPSRDICQRGTSLTIQCQVDSQVTMMFWYRQQPGQSLTLIATANQGSEATYESGFVIDKFPISRPNLTFSTLTVSNMSPEDSSIYLCSVGQGFQETQYFGPGTRLLVL.

This clonotype was found many times. This chain uses TRBV5-5 with TRBJ2-2, with D hard to call. CDR3 length equals 13 residues. V was trimmed by 2 bases and J by 8 bases, leaving 10 bases between them. From germline, CDR1 is SGHKS and CDR2 YYEKEE (reference sequence). CDR3 nucleotides: TGTGCCAGCAGCTTCACTGCCGCGGGGGAGCTGTTTTTT. It specifies CASSFTAAGELFF.

Turning to this clonotype: This may arise from a read error, as a much more abundant clone is one base away. The chain couples TRBV14 to TRBJ2-4, with D uncertain. Per germline, CDR1 SGHDN and CDR2 FVKESK. CDR3 length: 13 residues. Trimming pared 5 bases from V and 11 bases from J, leaving 16 bases between. The CDR3: CASSSTEHYFQYF. In DNA, the CDR3 is TGTGCCAGCAGCTCAACCGAACACTACTTTCAGTACTTC.

This clonotype has a count of ten or more. The chain is built from TRBV14 and TRBJ2-7, with D perhaps TRBD1 (6 bases). V lost 1 base, J lost 4 bases, and 11 bases lay in between. Germline V gene data show CDR1 as SGHDN and CDR2 as FVKESK. CDR3 size: 14 residues. CDR3: CASSQVQGAYEQYF. In nucleotides, the CDR3 is TGTGCCAGCAGCCAAGTACAGGGAGCGTACGAGCAGTACTTC.

This clonotype was counted many times. This chain links TRBV28 with TRBJ2-5, with TRBD1 as a possible D gene (6 bases). Trimming removed 2 bases at V and 5 bases at J, with 21 bases between. The germline V gene encodes CDR1 MDHEN and CDR2 SYDVKM. CDR3 length equals 17 residues. The CDR3 sequence is CASSLKWFDRRQETQYF. CDR3 bases: TGTGCCAGCAGTTTAAAGTGGTTTGACAGGAGGCAGGAGACCCAGTACTTC. The entire variable domain, with the rest obtained from reference TRBV28 and TRBJ2-5, is as follows: DVKVTQSSRYLVKRTGEKVFLECVQDMDHENMFWYRQDPGLGLRLIYFSYDVKMKEKGDIPEGYSVSREKKERFSLILESASTNQTSMYLCASSLKWFDRRQETQYFGPGTRLLVL.

This clonotype was recorded many times. This rearrangement joins TRBV5-4 to TRBJ2-3, with TRBD2 matching 9 bases. Germline V gene lookup returns CDR1 SGHNT and CDR2 YYREEE (reference sequence). This CDR3 region has 18 residues. V gave up 0 bases and J gave up 0 bases; unmatched junction bases: 8. The CDR3 sequence is CASSLDLTSGSSTDTQYF. In DNA form, the CDR3 reads TGTGCCAGCAGCTTGGATTTGACTAGCGGTTCTAGCACAGATACGCAGTATTTT.

This clonotype occurred many times. The CDR3 sequence: CASSSRWFQDPGLAEPYEQYF. Written as DNA, the CDR3 is TGTGCCAGCAGTTCCCGATGGTTTCAGGACCCTGGCCTAGCGGAGCCCTACGAGCAGTACTTC. This rearrangement joins TRBV28 to TRBJ2-7; the match to TRBD2 covers 7 bases. This CDR3 comprises 21 residues. From germline, CDR1 is MDHEN and CDR2 SYDVKM. The V gene end was trimmed by 4 bases and the J gene end by 2 bases; junction bases not matched to a gene: 26. Complete variable domain (other parts from reference TRBV28 and TRBJ2-7): DVKVTQSSRYLVKRTGEKVFLECVQDMDHENMFWYRQDPGLGLRLIYFSYDVKMKEKGDIPEGYSVSREKKERFSLILESASTNQTSMYLCASSSRWFQDPGLAEPYEQYFGPGTRLTVT.

There are many counts of this clonotype. The rearrangement joins TRBV28 to TRBJ1-3; D may be TRBD1 (6 bases). V was pared by 4 bases and J by 7 bases, with 17 bases between. Germline values: CDR1 MDHEN, CDR2 SYDVKM. The CDR3 runs 15 residues. CDR3 sequence (DNA): TGTGCCAGCAGTTCATTGACTGCGAGGGGGAACACCATATATTTT. It yields the protein CASSSLTARGNTIYF.

The chain carries TRBV28 and TRBJ1-2; D is unresolved. Germline CDR1 reads MDHEN; CDR2 reads SYDVKM. The CDR3 loop spans 18 amino acids. V lost 5 bases to trimming and J lost 3 bases, with 25 bases between them. CDR3 sequence reads: CASSPLLFKAKSDYGYTF. CDR3 bases: TGTGCCAGCAGTCCACTCCTATTTAAGGCCAAATCGGACTATGGCTACACCTTC.

This clonotype was counted many times. The chain uses TRBV20-1 and TRBJ1-6, with unresolved D. This CDR3 has 14 amino acids. Germline lookup yields CDR1 DFQATT and CDR2 SNEGSKA (reference sequence). V was pared by 1 base and J by 5 bases, with 9 bases between. CDR3 sequence reads: CSARVPRDNSPLHF. Written as DNA, the CDR3 is TGCAGTGCTAGAGTTCCGCGAGATAATTCACCCCTCCACTTT.

This clonotype was recorded many times. This sequence joins TRBV20-1 and TRBJ1-2; D is uncertain. The CDR3 runs to 16 residues. The germline V gene encodes CDR1 DFQATT and CDR2 SNEGSKA (reference sequence). Trimming removed 0 bases at V and 5 bases at J, with 19 bases between. This chain's CDR3 is CSARDILVEERYGYTF. The DNA of the CDR3 is TGCAGTGCTAGAGATATCTTAGTGGAGGAACGGTATGGCTACACCTTC.

This clonotype has only a few counts. The chain links TRBV9 to TRBJ2-7; maybe TRBD2 (6 bases). The germline CDR1 and CDR2 sequences are SGDLS and YYNGEE. The CDR3 loop spans 15 amino acids. The V gene lost 4 bases and the J gene lost 5 bases, with 19 bases spanning the gap. CDR3: CASSPLYGGPNEQYF. CDR3 sequence (DNA): TGTGCCAGCAGCCCCTTATATGGAGGGCCAAACGAGCAGTACTTC.

Worth noting for this clonotype: A read error may explain this, as a much larger clone is one base away. Here the CDR3 reads CASSAYTDTEAFF. The CDR3 DNA is TGTGCCAGCAGTGCTTACACGGACACTGAAGCTTTCTTT. J is TRBJ1-1 and V is TRBV27; D gene uncertain. Germline lookup yields CDR1 MNHEY and CDR2 SMNVEV (reference sequence). V lost 5 bases, J lost 3 bases, and 10 bases lay in between. The CDR3 runs to 13 residues.

As to this clonotype: A much bigger clone sits one base away, suggesting this may be a read error. The chain is built from TRBV6-1 and TRBJ1-6; D is ambiguous. The CDR3 length is 16 residues. The germline V gene has CDR1 MNHNS and CDR2 SASEGT. The CDR3 region is CAGSLSLSSYNSPLHF. In nucleotides, the CDR3 is TGTGCCGGCAGCCTCTCCCTCAGCTCCTATAATTCACCCCTCCACTTT.

This clonotype was seen just once. The rearrangement links TRBV28 to TRBJ1-1; the D is unclear. Germline V lookup: CDR1 MDHEN, CDR2 SYDVKM. V was clipped by 3 bases and J by 3 bases, with 14 bases between them. This CDR3 contains 15 residues. The CDR3 DNA is TGTGCCAGCAGTTTCTCCGGCAGGACCTACACTGAAGCTTTCTTT. It translates to CASSFSGRTYTEAFF. Looking up the rest from reference TRBV28 and TRBJ1-1 gives the full variable domain: DVKVTQSSRYLVKRTGEKVFLECVQDMDHENMFWYRQDPGLGLRLIYFSYDVKMKEKGDIPEGYSVSREKKERFSLILESASTNQTSMYLCASSFSGRTYTEAFFGQGTRLTVV.

The chain joins TRBV4-1 to TRBJ1-1, with a weak D call TRBD1 (5 bases). CDR1 and CDR2 from the germline V gene are MGHRA and YSYEKL. V was pared by 4 bases and J by 1 base, with 13 bases between. The CDR3 covers 15 residues. This CDR3 reads CASSPRDSQNTEAFF. CDR3 nucleotide sequence: TGCGCCAGCAGCCCCAGAGACAGTCAGAACACTGAAGCTTTCTTT.

This clonotype was picked up many times. The CDR3 DNA reads TGTGCCAGCAGTGGCGGACTAGCGGGAGGCCGGTACACCGGGGAGCTGTTTTTT. Translation gives CASSGGLAGGRYTGELFF. The chain combines TRBV12-3 or TRBV12-4 with TRBJ2-2; 14 bases fit TRBD2. The CDR3 has 18 residues. J gave up 3 bases and V 5 bases, and 8 bases lay outside the gene matches.

For this clonotype: Given a much more abundant clone one base away, this may be a read error. The V and J genes are TRBV9 and TRBJ1-6; D ambiguous. This CDR3 comprises 15 residues. Per germline, CDR1 SGDLS and CDR2 YYNGEE. The CDR3 is CASSPDGEYISPLHF. In DNA, the CDR3 is TGTGCCAGCAGTCCCGATGGGGAGTATATTTCACCCCTCCACTTT.

This clonotype came up many times. The chain has TRBV27 and TRBJ2-1, with 8 bases matching TRBD2. CDR1 is MNHEY, CDR2 SMNVEV, per germline (reference sequence). This CDR3 contains 17 residues. Unmatched junction bases numbered 15, after V lost 2 bases and J lost 9 bases. The CDR3 region has the DNA TGTGCCAGCAGTTTAACCCAAGCGGGAGACTGGGCGGTTGAGCAGTTCTTC. Protein: CASSLTQAGDWAVEQFF.

V gene TRBV19 combines with J gene TRBJ2-1; 14 bases match TRBD2. The J segment lost 8 bases and the V segment lost 5 bases, leaving 5 bases of the junction unmatched. Germline lookup yields CDR1 LNHDA and CDR2 SQIVND (reference sequence). The CDR3 spans 15 residues. CDR3 amino acids: CASSARTSGRYEQFF. CDR3 in DNA: TGTGCCAGTAGTGCACGGACTAGCGGGAGGTATGAGCAGTTCTTC.

This clonotype was counted ten times or more. This chain joins TRBV7-2 and TRBJ2-7; tentative D call: TRBD2 (7 bases). The V gene's germline CDR1 is SGHTA and CDR2 FQGNSA. CDR3 length equals 15 residues. V lost 3 bases, J lost 5 bases, and 17 bases lay in between. The CDR3 here is CASSFRRGLRHEQYF. CDR3 bases: TGTGCCAGCAGCTTTCGGCGGGGGCTCCGACACGAGCAGTACTTC.

The chain recombines TRBV6-2 or TRBV6-3 with TRBJ1-5; D might be TRBD1 (5 bases). Germline CDR1 MNHEY, CDR2 SVGEGT. This CDR3 comprises 16 residues. The V gene lost 6 bases and the J gene lost 11 bases, with 26 bases spanning the gap. CDR3 region: CASRPGLAGVGETQHF. Here the CDR3 DNA reads TGTGCCAGCAGACCGGGACTAGCGGGAGTCGGCGAGACCCAGCATTTT.